This T cell receptor beta chain was profiled in a study of T cells expressing NK-cell markers. Germline V gives CDR1 SGHTA, CDR2 FQGNSA. This CDR3 region has 16 residues. Template switching by 5'RACE with UMIs generated the TCR beta cDNA. TCRdb reworked the 5' RACE reads into one entry per CDR3 protein, no DNA. The listing records roughly 380,000 distinct CDR3 sequences. The genes are TRBV7-2 and TRBJ1-5. The TCR originated in a man aged 18-70 years in good health. Sequences were obtained from blood T cells: a sorted CD56 or NKG2C T cell subset, CD4+ or CD8+ T cells, or bulk PBMC T cells (not recorded which). The CDR3 spells CASSLLAEISNQPQHF.